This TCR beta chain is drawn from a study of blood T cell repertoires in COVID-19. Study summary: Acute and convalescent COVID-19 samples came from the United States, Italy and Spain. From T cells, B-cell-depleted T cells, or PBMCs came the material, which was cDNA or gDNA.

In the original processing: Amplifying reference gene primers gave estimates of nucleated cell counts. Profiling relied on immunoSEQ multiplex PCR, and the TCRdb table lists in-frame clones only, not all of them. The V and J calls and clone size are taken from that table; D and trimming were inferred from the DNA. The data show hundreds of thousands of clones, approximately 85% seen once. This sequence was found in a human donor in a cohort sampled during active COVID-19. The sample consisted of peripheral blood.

CDR3 nucleotide sequence: TGTGCCAGCAGCCCTGACTTGAACACCGGGGAGCTGTTTTTT. This translates into CASSPDLNTGELFF. The gene calls are TRBV7-2 and TRBJ2-2; unclear D gene. The germline V gene has CDR1 SGHTA and CDR2 FQGNSA. CDR3 length: 14 amino acids. V lost 5 bases, J lost 1 base, and 8 bases lay in between.